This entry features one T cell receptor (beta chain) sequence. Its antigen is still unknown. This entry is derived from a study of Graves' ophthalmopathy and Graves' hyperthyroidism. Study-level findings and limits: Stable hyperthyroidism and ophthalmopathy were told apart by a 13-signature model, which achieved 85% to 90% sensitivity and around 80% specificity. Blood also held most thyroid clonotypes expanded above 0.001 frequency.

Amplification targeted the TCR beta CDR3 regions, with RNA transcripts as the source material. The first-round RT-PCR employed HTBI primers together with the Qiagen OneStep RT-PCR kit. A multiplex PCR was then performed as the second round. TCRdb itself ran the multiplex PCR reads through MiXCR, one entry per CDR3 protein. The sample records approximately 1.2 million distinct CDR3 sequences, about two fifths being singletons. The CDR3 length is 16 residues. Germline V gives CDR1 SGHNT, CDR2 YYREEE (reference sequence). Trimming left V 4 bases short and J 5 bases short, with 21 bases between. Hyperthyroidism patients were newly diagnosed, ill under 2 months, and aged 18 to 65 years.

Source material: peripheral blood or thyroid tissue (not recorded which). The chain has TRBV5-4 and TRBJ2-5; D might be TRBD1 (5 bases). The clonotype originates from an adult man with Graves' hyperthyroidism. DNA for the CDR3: TGTGCCAGCAGCGTAGGGGCGTCTAGGGCCCCGGAGACCCAGTACTTC. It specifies CASSVGASRAPETQYF.